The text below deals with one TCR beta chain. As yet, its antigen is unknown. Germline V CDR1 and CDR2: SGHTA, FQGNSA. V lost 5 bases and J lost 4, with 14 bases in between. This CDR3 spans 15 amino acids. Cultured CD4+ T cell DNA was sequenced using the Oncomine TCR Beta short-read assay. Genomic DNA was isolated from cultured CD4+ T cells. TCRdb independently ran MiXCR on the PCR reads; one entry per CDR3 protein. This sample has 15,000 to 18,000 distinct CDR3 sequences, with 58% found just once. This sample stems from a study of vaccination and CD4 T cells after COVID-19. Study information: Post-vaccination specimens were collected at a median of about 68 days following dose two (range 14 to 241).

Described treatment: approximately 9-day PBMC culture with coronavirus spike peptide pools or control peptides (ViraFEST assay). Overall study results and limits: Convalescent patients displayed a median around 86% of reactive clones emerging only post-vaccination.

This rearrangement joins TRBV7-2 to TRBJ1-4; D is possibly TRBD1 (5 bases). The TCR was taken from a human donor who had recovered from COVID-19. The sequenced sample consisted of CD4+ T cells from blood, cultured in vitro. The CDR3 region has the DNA TGTGCCAGCAGCCCTGAAGCAGGGAATAATGAAAAACTGTTTTTT. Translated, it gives CASSPEAGNNEKLFF. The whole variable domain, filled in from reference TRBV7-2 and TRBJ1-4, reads GAGVSQSPSNKVTEKGKDVELRCDPISGHTALYWYRQSLGQGLEFLIYFQGNSAPDKSGLPSDRFSAERTGGSVSTLTIQRTQQEDSAVYLCASSPEAGNNEKLFFGSGTQLSVL.